This entry describes one T cell receptor beta chain. The antigen remains unidentified. The record originates from a study of T cell responses to AZD1222 COVID-19 vaccine. General study findings and limits: Among vaccine-associated CD4 TCRs, coverage spanned spike, with dominance at 160-218 and 743-854. After the peak T cell response, and only then, were repertoires sampled. A reported finding is that nearly half of spike-specific TCRs target unmutated variant regions. Donors were largely white British and mainly female; clonal diversity was possibly underestimated.

TCRdb's copy holds only in-frame clones and misses some; the assay was immunoSEQ multiplex PCR. The table records some 130,000 clones, about 93% of them present only once. In germline, CDR1 is SGHTA, CDR2 FQGNSA. The junction had 8 bases not matched to a gene; V was cut back by 0 bases and J by 15 bases. The CDR3 runs to 13 residues. This sequence joins TRBV7-2 and TRBJ2-1, with 7 bases identical to TRBD1. The source was peripheral blood, collected 28 days after the second AZD1222 dose. The sequence derives from an adult who received the AZD1222 COVID-19 vaccine. CDR3: CASSLARDRGPFF. The DNA of the CDR3 is TGTGCCAGCAGCTTAGCCCGGGACAGAGGGCCGTTCTTC.